This T cell receptor beta chain was found in a study of blood T cell repertoires in COVID-19. Study context: Whether acute or convalescent, the COVID-19 samples came from the United States, Italy and Spain. PBMCs, B-cell-depleted T cells, or T cells provided the cDNA or gDNA that made up the material.

As originally analysed: Amplification with reference gene primers provided the estimates of nucleated cell counts. Libraries were prepared by immunoSEQ multiplex PCR; TCRdb keeps only in-frame clonotypes and omits some of them. V and J calls and clone size are given by that table; D and trimming were obtained from the DNA. Among 140,000 or so clones listed, 75% to 90% were seen once. Germline V CDR1 and CDR2: SQVTM, ANQGSEA. The CDR3 is 13 amino acids. V lost 4 bases to trimming and J lost 10 bases, with 19 bases between them. V and J are TRBV29-1 and TRBJ1-1; D is undetermined. The clonotype comes from an older woman with active COVID-19. Sequenced sample: peripheral blood. As DNA, the CDR3 is TGCAGCGTTGGCGGTCCAGGAGGCTTGGGAGCTTTCTTT. This encodes CSVGGPGGLGAFF. Using reference TRBV29-1 and TRBJ1-1 for the parts outside the CDR3, the full variable domain is SAVISQKPSRDICQRGTSLTIQCQVDSQVTMMFWYRQQPGQSLTLIATANQGSEATYESGFVIDKFPISRPNLTFSTLTVSNMSPEDSSIYLCSVGGPGGLGAFFGQGTRLTVV.